The text below deals with one TCR beta chain. Its antigen is not yet known. Base qualities are not recorded, but no much larger clone differs from it by a single base. These data belong to a study of shared T cell receptors in the human thymus (dated by TCRdb to 2020 to 2023). For context, the study as a whole: The study examined how the human thymus generates shared, self-reactive T-cell receptor alpha chains.

The library relied on the immunoSEQ multiplex PCR assay. TCRdb limited this immuneACCESS table to in-frame rearrangements with V and J called. A share of clones is missing; checked studies link under half to unresolved V genes, and the rest is unexplained. The sample contains 600,000 or so clones, about 87% of them found a single time. Jointly, the top ten make up more than 0.009% of the sample. Clipping removes 7 bases from V and 5 bases from J, with 4 as the unmatched junction base count. The CDR3 starts with the cysteine, ends with the phenylalanine, and has 12 residues. Of the read, only the CDR3 DNA is kept; its 36 bases are in frame from base 1. CDR1 and CDR2 (SQVTM, ANQGSEA) derive from the germline V gene. This same sample was also part of a study on human thymus T cells. That second report states: Immunologically healthy infants undergoing open corrective cardiac surgery for congenital heart defects in Finland were used as donors. Thymus tissue was obtained as surgical resects removed during corrective cardiac surgery. Both the thymic and the peripheral blood repertoires appeared to show biased V and J gene segment usage. The related research found that thymic TCR repertoires overlapped highly between unrelated individuals. The study described the TCR alpha and beta repertoires in under ten infant thymus samples and a few matching peripheral blood samples. The infant donors were roughly 7 to 244 days old, and the cohort included roughly six males and a couple of females. Thymocytes were released mechanically from tissue and stored at -70 °C as pellets of about 10-34 million cells. A QIAsymphony instrument was used to extract genomic DNA from the frozen cell pellets. TCRB and TCRAD loci were amplified from a standardized quantity of quality-controlled genomic DNA using the immunoSEQ multiplex PCR assay. The amplicons covered the V(D)J region and were long enough to include the CDR3 and to identify the V and J genes. Through the commercial immunoSEQ service, the amplicons were sequenced on an Illumina platform. Corrections for primer bias and sequencing errors followed previously described methods, while TCRAD and TCRB definitions were based on the IMGT database. Repertoires were analysed with immunoSEQ Analyzer 3.0 and VDJTools, covering basic statistics, V/J segment usage, diversity estimates, rarefaction and pairwise overlap. Diversity was estimated using the Chao1, ChaoE, Efron-Thisted, Shannon and inverse Simpson indices, and was also estimated on datasets down-sampled to the size of the smallest sample. Repertoire overlap was determined by strict matching of CDR3 nucleotide sequence, V gene and J gene, and Jaccard-based multidimensional scaling clustering was applied. On average, about 730,000 unique TCRB clonotypes were obtained from thymus samples, compared with approximately 80,000 from blood samples.

Sequencing input: thymocytes. This sequence originates from a boy in the first two years of life with a congenital heart defect. Donor details come from another sample of the same person, matched by shared clones. Here the chain combines TRBV29-1 and TRBJ2-2, with TRBD1 matching 7 junction bases. The CDR3 here reads CSAYRGTGELFF. The nucleotides read TGCAGCGCGTACAGGGGTACCGGGGAGCTGTTTTTT.